What follows describes a single T cell receptor beta chain. Its antigen is currently unknown. Likely a read error: the CDR3 ends without its conserved phenylalanine or tryptophan. These data come from a study of T cells in Graves' hyperthyroidism and ophthalmopathy. Study-level findings and limits: Most clonotypes expanded in thyroid above 0.001 were likewise present in blood.

What was amplified from RNA transcripts were TCR beta CDR3 regions. First-round RT-PCR of the TCR CDR3 relied on the HTBI primer set. TCRdb reprocessed the multiplex PCR reads with MiXCR, giving one entry per CDR3 protein. The table has 550,000 to 850,000 distinct CDR3 sequences, roughly a sixth seen once. CDR1 and CDR2 from the germline V gene are ENHRY and SYGVKD. Trimming pared 4 bases from V and 0 bases from J, leaving 16 bases between. This CDR3 is built from 16 residues. This receptor was identified in a woman aged 50 to 65 with Graves' hyperthyroidism that later progressed to Graves' ophthalmopathy. The source material was blood. This chain uses TRBV10-3 with TRBJ2-7; TRBD1 is a possible D gene (6 bases). In nucleotides, the CDR3 is TGTGCCATCAGTGGCTCGGGACAAAAAACCTCCTACGAGCAGTACTTG. Protein product: CAISGSGQKTSYEQYL.